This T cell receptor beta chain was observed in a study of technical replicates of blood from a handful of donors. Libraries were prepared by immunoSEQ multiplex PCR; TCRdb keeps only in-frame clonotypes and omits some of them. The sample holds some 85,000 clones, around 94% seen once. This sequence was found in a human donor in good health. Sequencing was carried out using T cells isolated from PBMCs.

In DNA form, the CDR3 reads TGTGCCAGTAAGAGGGACAGGCACTATGGCTACACCTTC. This gives the protein CASKRDRHYGYTF. This chain joins TRBV19 and TRBJ1-2; 8 positions agree with TRBD1. The CDR3 has 13 amino acids. V trimming: 7 bases; J trimming: 3 bases; junction bases outside the gene matches: 4. The germline V gene encodes CDR1 LNHDA and CDR2 SQIVND (reference sequence).